This T cell receptor (beta chain) is from a study of cytomegalovirus exposure and HLA in healthy donors. It was with 60 Vbeta and 13 Jbeta primers that the PCR ran. The assay was immunoSEQ multiplex PCR, and TCRdb's table has in-frame clones only and misses some. The sample table includes about 200,000 clones. Germline V lookup: CDR1 SGHTA, CDR2 FQGTGA. The length of the CDR3 is 15 residues. V lost 2 bases and J lost 2, with 11 bases in between. Sample: PBMCs. This receptor was taken from a man aged 25 to 40 in good health and CMV-seronegative. The chain carries TRBV7-3 and TRBJ2-3; tentatively, D is TRBD2 (6 bases). The CDR3 nucleotides read TGTGCCAGCAGCTTATTGGCGGGACCCACAGATACGCAGTATTTT. As protein: CASSLLAGPTDTQYF.